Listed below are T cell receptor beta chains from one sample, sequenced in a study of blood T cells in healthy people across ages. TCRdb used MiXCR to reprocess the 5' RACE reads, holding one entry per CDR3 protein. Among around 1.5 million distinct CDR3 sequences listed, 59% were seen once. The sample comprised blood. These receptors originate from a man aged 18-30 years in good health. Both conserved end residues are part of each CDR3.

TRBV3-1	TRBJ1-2	CASSRYGTAGNYGYTF
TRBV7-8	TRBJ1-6	CASSLEGTDNSPLHF
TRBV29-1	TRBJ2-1	CSVDPDWSSYNEQFF
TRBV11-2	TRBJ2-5	CASSSYSEETQYF
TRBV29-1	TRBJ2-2	CSVEDANTGELFF
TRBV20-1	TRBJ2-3	CSASPADSAVQDTQYF
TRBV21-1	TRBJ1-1	CASSNPRKVNTEAFF
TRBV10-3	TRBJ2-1	CAITGDSYNEQFF
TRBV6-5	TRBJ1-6	CASSPGTGSNSPLHF
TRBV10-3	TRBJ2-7	CAISESSGFYEQYF
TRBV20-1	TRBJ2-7	CSAIGGFYEQYF
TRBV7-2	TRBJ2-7	CASSGIPGQGIGEQYF
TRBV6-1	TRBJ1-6	CASNRQGARDSPLHF
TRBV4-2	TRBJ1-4	CASGQRQGNEKLFF
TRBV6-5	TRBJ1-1	CASSYSTTRGTEAFF
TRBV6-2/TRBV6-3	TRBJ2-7	CASSDNRVGEQYF
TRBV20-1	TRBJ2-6	CSATGQGLSGANVLTF
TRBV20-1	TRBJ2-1	CSAMGANEQFF
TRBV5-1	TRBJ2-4	CASSPDVLAKNIQYF
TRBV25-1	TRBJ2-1	CASSELRTANNEQFF
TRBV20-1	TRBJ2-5	CSAWGAVGTQYF
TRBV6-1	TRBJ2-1	CASSEARSTQQFF
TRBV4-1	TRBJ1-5	CASSPGQLNQPQHF
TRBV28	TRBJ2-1	CASSSDRGRGETQFF
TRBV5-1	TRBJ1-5	CASSLEGLMNQPQHF
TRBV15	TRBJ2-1	CATSTFQGAQFF
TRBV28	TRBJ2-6	CASRQTGTSGANVLTF
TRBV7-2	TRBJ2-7	CASSLNSGVKYEQYF
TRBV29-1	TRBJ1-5	CSVAFGTSSNQPQHF
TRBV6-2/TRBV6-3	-	CASSSGLAVGYEQYF
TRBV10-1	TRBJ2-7	CASSEGQGVRSYEQYF
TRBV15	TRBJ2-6	CATSRDRGRVGSGANVLTF
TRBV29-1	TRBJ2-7	CSVEDLQAGEQYF
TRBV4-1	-	CASSQVTGRSYEQYF
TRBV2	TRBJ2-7	CASTEVPPGLDAYEQYF
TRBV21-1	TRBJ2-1	CASSNGLNEQFF
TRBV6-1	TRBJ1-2	CASSETPTGSSNGYTF
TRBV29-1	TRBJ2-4	CSVEPVAGAKNIQYF
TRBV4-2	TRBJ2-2	CASSPVLAGGTGELFF
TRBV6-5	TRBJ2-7	CASSSIGETYEQYF
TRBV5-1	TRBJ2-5	CASRQGVQETQYF
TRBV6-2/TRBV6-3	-	CASSYSRWSPSYEQYF
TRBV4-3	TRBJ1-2	CASSQESGGVYGYTF
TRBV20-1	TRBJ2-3	CSARPLNSDTQYF
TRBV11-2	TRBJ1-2	CASSLNPDRLYGYTF
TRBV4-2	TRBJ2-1	CASSQLDRTGNNEQFF
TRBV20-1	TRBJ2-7	CSARDRGRIEQYF
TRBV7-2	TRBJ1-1	CASSTRGGGGEAFF
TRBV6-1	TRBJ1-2	CASNPRDRYYGYTF
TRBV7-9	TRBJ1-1	CASGPGTGFGAFF
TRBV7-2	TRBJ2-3	CASSLQPGRGALTDTQYF
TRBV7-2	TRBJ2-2	CASSLSRRGELFF
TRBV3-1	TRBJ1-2	CASSAGPGDYGYTF
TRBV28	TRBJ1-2	CASSLSHRTRGYGYTF
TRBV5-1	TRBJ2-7	CASSVSSSHVYEQYF
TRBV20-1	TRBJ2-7	CSASSWGVSSYEQYF
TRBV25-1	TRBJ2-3	CASSDLRETSTDAQYF
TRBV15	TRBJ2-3	CATSRVGGGTDTQYF
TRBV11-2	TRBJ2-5	CASSAHTGVGETQYF
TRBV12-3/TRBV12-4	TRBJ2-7	CASMVRDRAYEQYF